This T cell receptor (beta chain) was recovered during a study of blood T cell repertoires in COVID-19 (dated by TCRdb to 2020 to 2021). A note on the overall study: The collaborator samples originated in the United States, Italy and Spain and spanned the acute and convalescent phases of COVID-19. The prospective study material was composed of cDNA or gDNA derived from T cells, B-cell-depleted T cells, or PBMCs. Where HLA class I and class II types were available, the types were taken from metadata supplied by the sample provider, not from assay-based typing. Subjects who had been exposed to COVID-19, were actively infected with it, or had recovered from it provided the deeply sampled blood TCRbeta repertoires that made up the dataset. The repertoires were released in a freely available public database intended as a resource for research on the immune response to SARS-CoV-2. The samples were drawn from two sources: the first 160 participants of the ongoing ImmuneRACE study, and 1,254 subjects contributed by 6 global collaborators. The sample metadata nearly always contained a de-identified subject ID, COVID-19 status, age in years and sex. The paper's findings and limits, for the study overall: The quantity of clinical and demographic metadata differed by source and by participant and was supplied without curation.

A note on this clone: Its target antigen remains unknown. Per-base qualities were not stored, and no clone one base away is much larger.

Participants in the prospective study were enrolled through a virtual design, were aged roughly 18 to 100 years, and lived in 24 United States geographic areas. To assign participants to cohorts, the prospective study relied on clinical history that participants themselves reported in a screening survey and a study questionnaire. Recovered participants in ImmuneRACE Cohort 3 were defined by two consecutive negative NP/OP PCR tests, clearance by a healthcare professional, or resolution of symptoms. Each participant in the prospective study had whole blood, serum and a nasopharyngeal or oropharyngeal swab collected by mobile phlebotomists. Participants in the prospective study had the option to provide additional blood draws and questionnaires over a roughly 2-month period. Before DNA extraction, blood samples from the prospective study were shipped at room temperature or frozen. There are 18 amino acids in the CDR3, from cysteine to phenylalanine inclusive. The entry retains the CDR3 DNA only, 54 bases that are in frame from base 1. CDR1 SGHVS and CDR2 FNYEAQ were looked up in the germline V gene. Between the V and J ends, shortened by 1 base and 5 bases respectively, the junction contains 23 bases.

TCRbeta CDR3 regions were amplified from genomic DNA using the immunoSEQ Assay, a bias-controlled multiplex PCR. In the authors' own workflow: The number of nucleated cells in each sample was estimated by amplification of reference gene primers within the assay. To quantify the absolute abundance of each unique TCRbeta CDR3 rearrangement, sequence reads were collapsed and filtered. For each sample, productive Simpson clonality was calculated as the square root of Simpson's diversity index over productive rearrangements. TCRdb took over this immuneACCESS table, retaining in-frame rearrangements with V and J assigned. Such tables are incomplete; in checked studies, under half of the missing clones stem from an unresolved V gene, and the remainder is unexplained. That table supplies the V and J calls and clone size; D and trimming were determined from the DNA. This sample comprises approximately 300,000 clones, around 86% of them detected only once. The ten top clones hold approximately 5.5% of the sample.

The clonotype comes from a man aged 60-69 years who had recovered from COVID-19. The sequencing input was PBMCs or T cells enriched from blood (not recorded which). The sequence joins TRBV7-6 to TRBJ2-5; the D gene lacks a confident call. CDR3 sequence: CASSLEGSGAAFGETQYF. At the DNA level, the sequence is TGTGCCAGCAGCTTAGAAGGATCTGGAGCAGCGTTCGGGGAGACCCAGTACTTC. This CDR3, with the reference TRBV7-6 and TRBJ2-5 proteins standing in past its ends, gives the full variable domain GAGVSQSPRYKVTKRGQDVALRCDPISGHVSLYWYRQALGQGPEFLTYFNYEAQQDKSGLPNDRFSAERPEGSISTLTIQRTEQRDSAMYRCASSLEGSGAAFGETQYFGPGTRLLVL.